Here is one T cell receptor (beta chain) with its context. Time point denoted: persistent/refractory GD, antithyroid drugs over 5 years with positive TRAb. Scientists built the TCR library using RNA that was extracted from PBMCs. This sample was included in a study of regulatory T cells in long-lasting Graves disease. Germline loops: CDR1 SGHTA, CDR2 FQGNSA. Trimming left V 8 bases short and J 4 bases short, with 8 bases between. The CDR3 totals 12 residues. Libraries of TCR beta came from iRepertoire HTBI primers plus Arm-PCR of CDR3 regions. Each CDR3 protein gets one entry after TCRdb re-called the multiplex PCR reads with MiXCR. The sample consists of some 430,000 distinct CDR3 sequences, around a fifth of them appearing once.

The material was peripheral blood mononuclear cells (PBMCs), obtained when the disease was refractory, from a patient treated with antithyroid drugs. The chain links TRBV7-2 to TRBJ1-4; maybe TRBD1 (5 bases). This TCR derives from a female donor with Graves disease. DNA of the CDR3: TGTGCCAGCGGGGGGTATAATGAAAAACTGTTTTTT. This codes for CASGGYNEKLFF.